The 24 T cell receptor beta chains below all came from one sample that was sequenced in a study of cytomegalovirus exposure and HLA in healthy donors. Only in-frame clones appear in the TCRdb table, and some are missing; sequencing was by immunoSEQ multiplex PCR. The sample contains tens of thousands of clones, approximately 94% of which appear only once. Specimen: PBMCs. Receptor source: a woman younger than 35 in good health and CMV-seropositive.

The genes are TRBV7-2 and TRBJ2-1; D gene ambiguous. V was cut by 1 base and J by 0 bases, with 7 bases left in between. Germline values: CDR1 SGHTA, CDR2 FQGNSA. This CDR3 spans 15 amino acids. The CDR3 spells CASSLVTASYNEQFF. In nucleotides, the CDR3 is TGTGCCAGCAGCTTAGTTACAGCCTCCTACAATGAGCAGTTCTTC. The whole variable domain, remainder taken from reference TRBV7-2 and TRBJ2-1, is GAGVSQSPSNKVTEKGKDVELRCDPISGHTALYWYRQSLGQGLEFLIYFQGNSAPDKSGLPSDRFSAERTGGSVSTLTIQRTQQEDSAVYLCASSLVTASYNEQFFGPGTRLTVL.

V usage is TRBV28 and J usage is TRBJ1-2; TRBD1 matches 9 bases. J lost 5 bases, V lost 8 bases, and 12 bases had no gene match. This CDR3 has 15 residues. Germline lookup yields CDR1 MDHEN and CDR2 SYDVKM. CDR3 DNA: TGTGCCAGCGGCTCTTACGCGACAGGGGGATATGGCTACACCTTC. Translating it yields CASGSYATGGYGYTF.

This chain uses TRBV9 with TRBJ2-7; 12 nucleotides match TRBD2. This CDR3 comprises 15 residues. V lost 3 bases and J lost 3; bases outside the gene matches: 4. From germline, CDR1 is SGDLS and CDR2 YYNGEE. This CDR3 reads CASSAGLAGDYEQYF. CDR3 nucleotide sequence: TGTGCCAGCAGCGCGGGACTAGCGGGTGACTACGAGCAGTACTTC. The full variable domain, in which reference TRBV9 and TRBJ2-7 provide the parts outside the CDR3, is DSGVTQTPKHLITATGQRVTLRCSPRSGDLSVYWYQQSLDQGLQFLIQYYNGEERAKGNILERFSAQQFPDLHSELNLSSLELGDSALYFCASSAGLAGDYEQYFGPGTRLTVT.

This clone was counted only a few times. This chain connects TRBV29-1 to TRBJ2-3; D call uncertain. The CDR3 is 14 residues long. The V end was cut by 8 bases, the J end by 2 bases, with 17 bases between. CDR1 SQVTM and CDR2 ANQGSEA come from the germline V gene. In DNA form, the CDR3 reads TGCAGCACCAGACAATCACTGAACACAGATACGCAGTATTTT. Its protein is CSTRQSLNTDTQYF.

V usage is TRBV28 and J usage is TRBJ2-7; TRBD1 matches 7 bases. The V gene's germline CDR1 is MDHEN and CDR2 SYDVKM. This CDR3 has 14 residues. V was pared by 8 bases and J by 3 bases, with 10 bases of the junction left unmatched. The CDR3 coding sequence is TGTGCCAGCGCGCGAGGGGCAGGGGGCTACGAGCAGTACTTC. Protein product: CASARGAGGYEQYF.

For the CDR3, the DNA is TGTGCCAGCAGTTTCGGGACCGGGGAGCTGTTTTTT. Amino acid sequence: CASSFGTGELFF. V and J are TRBV27 and TRBJ2-2; unclear D gene. Trimming shortened V by 3 bases and J by 5 bases, and 4 bases separated the two germline ends. The CDR3 covers 12 residues. The germline V gene has CDR1 MNHEY and CDR2 SMNVEV (reference sequence).

V gene TRBV6-5 combines with J gene TRBJ1-2, with D possibly TRBD1 on 5 matching bases. The CDR3 spans 14 residues. The germline gives CDR1 MNHEY, CDR2 SVGAGI. V was cut by 3 bases and J by 5 bases, with 13 bases left in between. This CDR3 is CASSYDRGPYGYTF. CDR3 sequence (DNA): TGTGCCAGCAGTTATGATAGGGGCCCTTATGGCTACACCTTC.

This clone was seen just once. This chain uses TRBV4-3 with TRBJ2-7, with 7 bases fitting TRBD1. Germline V lookup: CDR1 LGHNA, CDR2 YSLEER. The CDR3 runs to 16 residues. The junction had 5 bases not matched to a gene; V was cut back by 0 bases and J by 0 bases. The CDR3 coding sequence is TGCGCCAGCAGCCAAGATAGGGGACAGCCCTCCTACGAGCAGTACTTC. Translating gives CASSQDRGQPSYEQYF.

This chain connects TRBV5-1 to TRBJ1-1; D is unresolved. The germline V gene encodes CDR1 SGHRS and CDR2 YFSETQ. CDR3 size: 15 residues. The V end lost 4 bases, the J end lost 2 bases, and 15 bases lay between the germline ends. The CDR3 protein is CASSREPVRNTEAFF. In DNA form, the CDR3 reads TGCGCCAGCAGCCGGGAGCCAGTACGAAACACTGAAGCTTTCTTT.

This chain joins TRBV7-2 and TRBJ1-5; D is possibly TRBD1 (5 bases). The CDR3 has 17 amino acids. Germline V gene lookup returns CDR1 SGHTA and CDR2 FQGNSA. The V gene lost 3 bases and the J gene lost 0 bases, with 15 bases spanning the gap. The CDR3 nucleotides are TGTGCCAGCAGCTTTGGGGGAGGAACGAATAGCAATCAGCCCCAGCATTTT. Translating it yields CASSFGGGTNSNQPQHF. The full variable domain, in which reference TRBV7-2 and TRBJ1-5 provide the parts outside the CDR3, is GAGVSQSPSNKVTEKGKDVELRCDPISGHTALYWYRQSLGQGLEFLIYFQGNSAPDKSGLPSDRFSAERTGGSVSTLTIQRTQQEDSAVYLCASSFGGGTNSNQPQHFGDGTRLSIL.

The chain has TRBV7-2 and TRBJ2-1, with D perhaps TRBD2 (6 bases). In germline, CDR1 is SGHTA, CDR2 FQGNSA. Trimming shortened V by 5 bases and J by 7 bases, and 18 bases separated the two germline ends. There are 15 residues in the CDR3. CDR3 sequence reads: CASSRRALNRNEQFF. CDR3 in DNA: TGTGCCAGCAGCCGGAGGGCTCTGAATCGGAATGAGCAGTTCTTC.

The DNA for the CDR3 is TGTGCCATCAAACCGGGACAGAACACCGGGGAGCTGTTTTTT. Its protein is CAIKPGQNTGELFF. This chain joins TRBV10-3 and TRBJ2-2; maybe TRBD1 (6 bases). The CDR3 is 14 amino acids. CDR1 and CDR2 from the germline V gene are ENHRY and SYGVKD. The germline V and J ends were trimmed by 7 bases and 1 base, with 10 bases remaining between them.

This clone was seen just once. The chain recombines TRBV5-5 with TRBJ2-3; D is unresolved. CDR3 length: 12 residues. Germline values: CDR1 SGHKS, CDR2 YYEKEE (reference sequence). Deletions cut 5 bases from V and 0 bases from J, with 4 bases between. The DNA of the CDR3 is TGTGCCAGCAGAGCAAGCACAGATACGCAGTATTTT. Its translation is CASRASTDTQYF.

The chain couples TRBV11-2 to TRBJ1-5; possible D gene TRBD1, 6 bases. This CDR3 comprises 15 residues. Germline V CDR1 and CDR2: SGHAT, FQNNGV. The germline V and J ends were trimmed by 1 base and 3 bases, with 10 bases remaining between them. The CDR3 loop reads CASSLGVGANQPQHF. The CDR3 DNA sequence: TGTGCCAGCAGCTTAGGCGTGGGGGCCAATCAGCCCCAGCATTTT.

V gene TRBV29-1 combines with J gene TRBJ2-1; D is uncertain. Trimming took off 0 bases at V and 0 bases at J, with 12 bases between the two ends. Germline CDR1 SQVTM, CDR2 ANQGSEA. This CDR3 is 16 amino acids long. CDR3 amino acids: CSVEEGSANSYNEQFF. For the CDR3, the DNA is TGCAGCGTTGAAGAAGGAAGCGCAAACTCCTACAATGAGCAGTTCTTC.

The J gene is TRBJ2-7, the V gene TRBV27; 8 bases match TRBD2. The V and J ends lost 4 bases and 3 bases, in that order; junction bases with no gene match: 5. Germline assignment: CDR1 MNHEY and CDR2 SMNVEV (reference sequence). This CDR3 comprises 14 residues. CDR3 bases: TGTGCCAGCAGTTATAGCGGGACGTTCTACGAGCAGTACTTC. This gives the protein CASSYSGTFYEQYF.

V and J are TRBV4-2 and TRBJ2-1, with 14 bases fitting TRBD2. The length of the CDR3 is 16 residues. V was pared by 0 bases and J by 10 bases, with 5 bases of the junction left unmatched. Germline V CDR1 and CDR2: LGHNA, YNFKEQ. The CDR3 sequence: CASSQEGTSGSVEQFF. In DNA form, the CDR3 reads TGTGCCAGCAGCCAAGAGGGGACTAGCGGGAGTGTCGAGCAGTTCTTC.

The chain carries TRBV10-3 and TRBJ1-2; the D is unclear. Germline CDR1 and CDR2: ENHRY and SYGVKD. V dropped 6 bases and J dropped 3 bases, with 11 bases sitting between them. This CDR3 comprises 13 residues. Here the CDR3 reads CAIRNGSHYGYTF. The CDR3, as DNA: TGTGCCATCAGGAACGGGTCTCACTATGGCTACACCTTC.

The count of this clone is one. This chain connects TRBV28 to TRBJ2-1, with D perhaps matching TRBD1 (6 bases). V was trimmed by 2 bases and J by 5 bases, leaving 7 bases between them. Per germline, CDR1 MDHEN and CDR2 SYDVKM. The CDR3 runs 13 residues. The CDR3 DNA sequence: TGTGCCAGCAGTTTAGCAGGGGACAATGAGCAGTTCTTC. It is translated as CASSLAGDNEQFF.

The chain combines TRBV10-3 with TRBJ2-5; no definite D call. Germline-derived CDR1 and CDR2 are ENHRY and SYGVKD. The CDR3 runs 12 residues. The V and J ends lost 7 bases and 4 bases respectively, with 10 bases between them. The CDR3 protein is CAINDGGETQYF. The CDR3 DNA reads as TGTGCCATCAATGATGGCGGAGAGACCCAGTACTTC.

The CDR3 reads CASVKGTVMNTEAFF. The CDR3, as DNA: TGTGCCAGCGTCAAAGGGACAGTCATGAACACTGAAGCTTTCTTT. The chain links TRBV7-9 to TRBJ1-1, with TRBD1 identical over 7 bases. The CDR3 is made up of 15 amino acids. Germline-derived CDR1 and CDR2 are SEHNR and FQNEAQ (reference sequence). The V and J ends lost 8 bases and 0 bases, in that order; junction bases with no gene match: 9. Full variable domain (missing parts from reference TRBV7-9 and TRBJ1-1): DTGVSQNPRHKITKRGQNVTFRCDPISEHNRLYWYRQTLGQGPEFLTYFQNEAQLEKSRLLSDRFSAERPKGSFSTLEIQRTEQGDSAMYLCASVKGTVMNTEAFFGQGTRLTVV.

This rearrangement joins TRBV29-1 to TRBJ1-1, with D possibly TRBD1 on 5 matching bases. Between the trimmed V and J ends, which lost 3 bases and 3 bases, there was a span of 11 bases. This CDR3 comprises 13 residues. Germline values: CDR1 SQVTM, CDR2 ANQGSEA. CDR3 sequence: CSVDGEGDTEAFF. DNA for the CDR3: TGCAGCGTTGATGGGGAAGGGGACACTGAAGCTTTCTTT. Drawing the rest from reference TRBV29-1 and TRBJ1-1, the complete variable domain is SAVISQKPSRDICQRGTSLTIQCQVDSQVTMMFWYRQQPGQSLTLIATANQGSEATYESGFVIDKFPISRPNLTFSTLTVSNMSPEDSSIYLCSVDGEGDTEAFFGQGTRLTVV.

This clone has more than one count but fewer than ten. The chain combines TRBV5-6 with TRBJ1-6, with 8 positions matching TRBD1. This CDR3 has 16 residues. CDR1 is SGHDT and CDR2 is YYEEEE in the germline V gene. The trim removed 4 bases at V and 5 bases at J, leaving 8 bases unmatched. In nucleotides, the CDR3 is TGTGCCAGCAGCAAAGGGACAGGCAGGAATAATTCACCCCTCCACTTT. The encoded protein is CASSKGTGRNNSPLHF. Using reference TRBV5-6 and TRBJ1-6 for the parts outside the CDR3, the full variable domain is DAGVTQSPTHLIKTRGQQVTLRCSPKSGHDTVSWYQQALGQGPQFIFQYYEEEERQRGNFPDRFSGHQFPNYSSELNVNALLLGDSALYLCASSKGTGRNNSPLHFGNGTRLTVT.

V gene TRBV13 combines with J gene TRBJ2-3; TRBD2 matches at 8 bases. Losses at the gene ends were 6 bases for V and 4 bases for J; bases not matched to a gene: 24. The CDR3 is made up of 20 amino acids. CDR1 is PRHDT and CDR2 is FYEKMQ in the germline V gene (reference sequence). The CDR3 here is CASRQTPGTRGAGLADTQYF. The CDR3 nucleotides read TGTGCCAGCAGACAGACGCCCGGGACTAGAGGGGCCGGGTTGGCAGATACGCAGTATTTT.